Sequencing of this T cell receptor (beta chain) was carried out in a study of Ad26.COV2.S vaccination and SARS-CoV-2 variants. Study-wide background: Once or twice, 56 days apart, Ad26.COV2.S was delivered intramuscularly.

Treatment in this sample: 15 to 20 received Ad26.COV2.S at low or high dose, single or two shots; about 5 received placebo; per-sample allocation not given. Sampling occurred on day 63 after the first vaccine or placebo injection. An adult aged 18-55 years in Boston served as the donor. The study, taken as a whole, reports: Following vaccination, spike-specific CD8+ and CD4+ T cell responses reportedly exhibited substantial breadth.

Germline CDR1 KGHSH, CDR2 LQKENI. V was shortened by 3 bases and J by 0 bases, with 11 bases between the two germline ends. This CDR3 contains 15 residues. In the case of this clone: The antigen remains undetermined.

Profiling relied on immunoSEQ multiplex PCR, and the TCRdb table lists in-frame clones only, not all of them. The sample holds approximately 420,000 clones, 88% seen once. The chain couples TRBV18 to TRBJ1-1, with D perhaps matching TRBD1 (5 bases). The sequence derives from a person between 18 and 59 years old who received the Ad26.COV2.S COVID-19 vaccine or a placebo. The specimen comprised peripheral blood, sampled in a trial of Ad26.COV2.S vaccine versus placebo. The CDR3 here is CASSPLLGVNTEAFF. CDR3 bases: TGTGCCAGCTCACCTCTTTTAGGGGTGAACACTGAAGCTTTCTTT.